This T cell receptor (beta chain) was recovered during a study of blood T cell repertoires in COVID-19 (TCRdb year 2020). Notes on the research overall: The collaborator samples originated in the United States, Italy and Spain and spanned the acute and convalescent phases of COVID-19. The material from the prospective study consisted of cDNA or gDNA derived from T cells, B-cell-depleted T cells, or PBMCs. Deeply sampled blood TCRbeta repertoires from subjects exposed to, actively infected with, or recovered from COVID-19 were included in the dataset. The repertoires were released in a freely available public database meant as a resource for research on the immune response to SARS-CoV-2. The samples were drawn from two sources: the first 160 participants of the ongoing ImmuneRACE study, and 1,254 subjects contributed by 6 global collaborators. A de-identified subject ID, COVID-19 status, age in years and sex were almost always included in the sample metadata. Where available, HLA class I and class II types were obtained from metadata supplied by the sample provider rather than from assay-based typing. Results the study describes overall, beyond this receptor: Clinical and demographic metadata were provided uncurated, with the amount varying by source and participant.

TCRbeta CDR3 regions were amplified from genomic DNA by means of the immunoSEQ Assay, a bias-controlled multiplex PCR. Per the original workflow: Nucleated cell counts per sample were estimated from amplification of reference gene primers within the assay. To quantify the absolute abundance of each unique TCRbeta CDR3 rearrangement, sequence reads were collapsed and filtered. For each sample, productive Simpson clonality was calculated by taking the square root of Simpson's diversity index across productive rearrangements. The table was pulled from immuneACCESS by TCRdb, which kept in-frame rearrangements only. Such tables lose some clones; where checked, under half of the loss comes from unresolved V genes, and the rest has no known cause. D and trimming were read from the DNA, whereas the V and J calls and clone size are those reported in that table. For this sample the table gives some 210,000 clones, of which almost 85% were detected only once. The ten largest clones represent approximately 5.1% of the sample.

Germline trimming: 1 base from V, 9 bases from J; junction bases outside gene matches: 7. The germline V gene (reference sequence) gives CDR1 as SGHNT and CDR2 as YYREEE. The CDR3 numbers 15 residues from cysteine through phenylalanine. Only CDR3 DNA remains: 45 bases, in frame from the first base. Whole blood was collected in K2EDTA tubes by collaborating institutions according to the institutions' own protocols. For TCRbeta analysis, collaborators shipped samples in one of three forms: frozen whole blood, isolated PBMCs, or DNA extracted from either of those sample types. In the case of this clone: The clone's antigen remains unknown. Base qualities are not provided; no much larger clone lies one nucleotide away.

The V and J segments used are TRBV5-4 and TRBJ1-6; 7 bases in the junction line up with TRBD1. The sample taken for sequencing was peripheral blood. The clonotype comes from a woman in her seventies with active or convalescent COVID-19. Here is the DNA: TGTGCCAGCAGCTTGAGAGGGACAGAAATTTCACCCCTCCACTTT. This codes for CASSLRGTEISPLHF. The reference TRBV5-4 and TRBJ1-6 proteins fill in what lies around the CDR3, so the full variable domain reads ETGVTQSPTHLIKTRGQQVTLRCSSQSGHNTVSWYQQALGQGPQFIFQYYREEENGRGNFPPRFSGLQFPNYSSELNVNALELDDSALYLCASSLRGTEISPLHFGNGTRLTVT.